These 30 T cell receptor beta chains came from one sample sequenced in a study of tissue T cells after allogeneic stem cell transplantation. Time point: mouse harvest day 14 after allogeneic transplant. The graft held 10^6 splenic CD5+ T cells and 10^7 T-cell-depleted bone marrow cells. Only in-frame clones appear in the TCRdb table, and some are missing; sequencing was by immunoSEQ multiplex PCR. In the table there are about 1,400 clones, 47% of which are singletons. The material sequenced was spleen. These TCRs come from a female BALB/c mouse given C57BL/6 T cells with graft-versus-host disease after an allogeneic hematopoietic cell transplant.

As for this clone: The germline and genes are mouse ones. The read terminates 1 residue before the CDR3 end, so the remaining end is supplied by the germline J gene. J is TRBJ2-5 and V is TRBV4, with 9 nucleotides matching TRBD2. Germline values: CDR1 LGHDT, CDR2 YNNKQL (reference sequence). The CDR3 is 15 residues long. Trimming cost V 5 bases and J 2 bases; bases outside gene matches: 5. The DNA read from the CDR3 is TGTGCCAGCAGCCTCTGGGGGGGAGGCCAAGACACCCAGTAC. This codes for CASSLWGGGQDTQY. From start to end, the CDR3 is CASSLWGGGQDTQYF.

Turning to this clone: Gene names refer to mouse genes. The CDR3 extends 1 residue past the end of the read, so its final part is completed from the germline J gene. This chain connects TRBV29 to TRBJ1-6; D remains unclear. TRBJ1-6 is annotated as an ORF whose role is uncertain. The V gene's germline CDR1 is MSHET and CDR2 SYDVDS. The CDR3 covers 12 residues. The V gene lost 3 bases and the J gene lost 7 bases, with 4 bases spanning the gap. CDR3 bases read: TGTGCTAGCAGTTTTGGGAATTCGCCCCTCTAC. Translation: CASSFGNSPLY. The entire CDR3 reads CASSFGNSPLYF.

As for this clone: Genes and germline are mouse. The read comes to an end 1 residue before the CDR3 does, leaving the germline J gene to fill in the end. The chain links TRBV19 to TRBJ2-7, with TRBD2 identical over 8 bases. V shed 6 bases and J 4 bases; nucleotides not matched to a gene: 9. Per germline, CDR1 FNHDT and CDR2 SITEND (reference sequence). The CDR3 length is 14 residues. CDR3: CASIWGGQIYEQYF. Incomplete CDR3 DNA: TGTGCCAGCATATGGGGGGGGCAAATTTATGAACAGTAC.

With regard to this clone: Any gene name here is a mouse gene name. With the read ending 1 residue before the CDR3 end, the germline J gene is used to fill in that end. Other DNA sequences of this sample code for an identical CDR3. This chain links TRBV20 with TRBJ2-1; 10 bases are a match to TRBD2. The germline V gene has CDR1 GFQATS and CDR2 STVNSAI. The length of the CDR3 is 14 residues. Trimming cost V 1 base and J 10 bases; bases outside gene matches: 7. Incomplete CDR3 DNA: TGTGGTGCTAGGGGGCTGGGGGGGCGGGCGGAGCAGTTC. Protein sequence: CGARGLGGRAEQF. The CDR3 as a whole reads CGARGLGGRAEQFF.

By sample fraction, this clone is large. Gene and germline names: mouse. Coverage ceases 1 residue before the CDR3 finishes, and the germline J gene fills in the end. The chain couples TRBV12-1 to TRBJ1-2; the D gene is possibly TRBD1 (6 bases). Germline CDR1 and CDR2: SGHSN and HYEKVE. The V end lost 0 bases, the J end lost 8 bases, and 12 bases lay between the germline ends. The CDR3 is made up of 13 amino acids. The sequenced part of the CDR3 DNA is TGTGCCAGCTCTCTCCTACGACAGGCGGACTACACC. Its translation is CASSLLRQADYT. The whole CDR3 sequence reads CASSLLRQADYTF. The variable domain in full, with the rest retrieved from reference TRBV12-1 and TRBJ1-2, is DSGVVQSPRHIIKEKGGRSVLTCIPISGHSNVVWYQQTLGKELKFLIQHYEKVERDKGFLPSRFSVQQFDDYHSEMNMSALELEDSAMYFCASSLLRQADYTFGSGTRLLVI.

On this clone: Germline and junction disagree at one end, which may indicate a read error. Gene names are the mouse ones. This CDR3 is also generated by other DNA sequences in the sample. Here the CDR3 reads CASSPSSYEQYF. The DNA read from the CDR3 is TGTGCAAGCAGCCCTAGCTCCTATGAACAGTAC. The chain combines TRBV15 with TRBJ2-7; the D is unclear. The missing CDR3 end, 1 residue past where the read stops, is filled in from the germline J gene. From germline, CDR1 is SGHND and CDR2 FRSKSL. The CDR3 totals 12 residues.

In this sample, this clone turned up a few times. The gene names here belong to mouse. The read gets to within 1 residue of the CDR3 end, and the germline J gene fills in the rest. The chain is built from TRBV1 and TRBJ2-1; no clear D gene. The germline V gene encodes CDR1 NSQYPW and CDR2 LRSPGD (reference sequence). V was trimmed by 4 bases and J by 4 bases, leaving 2 bases between them. CDR3 length: 11 amino acids. The CDR3 sequence: CTCSVYAEQFF. The DNA read from the CDR3 is TGCACCTGCAGTGTTTATGCTGAGCAGTTC.

With respect to this clone: Mouse gene names and germline throughout. Sequencing ends 1 residue short of the CDR3 end; the germline J gene provides the rest. This sequence joins TRBV12-1 and TRBJ1-1, with D maybe TRBD1 (6 bases). The CDR3 sequence is 13 residues long. Germline assignment: CDR1 SGHSN and CDR2 HYEKVE. The V and J ends lost 7 bases and 3 bases respectively, with 14 bases between them. Partial CDR3 DNA: TGTGCCAGTTCCAGGGGTCGGGACACAGAAGTCTTC. Encoded protein: CASSRGRDTEVF. The entire CDR3 sequence reads CASSRGRDTEVFF.

For this clone: Gene and germline names: mouse. The read terminates 1 residue ahead of where the CDR3 ends, so the germline J gene completes it. The chain has TRBV23 and TRBJ1-1. The CDR3 has 12 amino acids. Per germline, CDR1 KGHTA and CDR2 FQNQQP. The CDR3 DNA, read in part, is TGCTCCAGCAGAGGGACAAACACAGAAGTCTTC. It yields the protein CSSRGTNTEVF. The complete CDR3 sequence is CSSRGTNTEVFF.

As for this clone: Mouse names are used for the genes. The sequenced fragment ends 1 residue before the CDR3 boundary, so the rest is inferred from the germline J gene. This sequence joins TRBV13-2 and TRBJ2-7; D is uncertain. The germline V gene encodes CDR1 NNHNN and CDR2 SYGAGS (reference sequence). V lost 1 base and J 0 bases, leaving 11 bases between the germline ends. The CDR3 contains 15 residues. The part of the CDR3 DNA that was read is TGTGCCAGCGGTGATTCGGGGAAGGGCTCCTATGAACAGTAC. Its protein is CASGDSGKGSYEQY. In full, the CDR3 reads CASGDSGKGSYEQYF.

Notes on this clone: Gene names are the mouse ones. CDR3 amino acids: CASSLVPGQGAGQDTQYF. The sequenced CDR3 bases are TGTGCCAGCAGTCTCGTCCCGGGACAGGGGGCTGGACAAGACACCCAGTAC. The chain uses TRBV26 and TRBJ2-5; 12 nucleotides agree with TRBD1. The read is 1 residue too short to cover the CDR3 end, so that end is filled in from the germline J gene. Germline CDR1 and CDR2: KGHPV and FQNQEV (reference sequence). The V segment lost 3 bases and the J segment 3 bases; nucleotides outside the gene matches: 10. The CDR3 spans 18 residues.

This clone was observed a few times. Genes here carry mouse names. Coverage ceases 1 residue before the CDR3 finishes, and the germline J gene fills in the end. The V gene is TRBV13-3, the J gene TRBJ2-7, with unresolved D. The CDR3 has 11 residues. The V gene's germline CDR1 is NNHDY and CDR2 SYVADS. V lost 0 bases, J lost 7 bases, and 5 bases lay in between. The CDR3 here is CASSDGGEQYF. CDR3 DNA, as far as it was read: TGTGCCAGCAGTGATGGGGGAGAACAGTAC.

Remarks on this clone: Gene labels here are mouse ones. From the germline J gene comes the end of the CDR3, since the read stops 1 residue before it. The J gene is TRBJ2-5, the V gene TRBV3; 14 bases agree with TRBD2. V lost 4 bases and J lost 6; bases outside the gene matches: 9. The CDR3 runs to 17 residues. The germline V gene encodes CDR1 SNHLY and CDR2 FYNGKV (reference sequence). The sequenced CDR3 bases are TGTGCCAGCAGCTCCCCGGGACTGGGGGGGCGGAGGGACACCCAGTAC. This encodes CASSSPGLGGRRDTQY. The full CDR3 is CASSSPGLGGRRDTQYF.

As concerns this clone: Mouse gene names apply. The CDR3 goes on 1 residue after the read ends, and that part is filled in from the germline J gene. The chain employs TRBV3 and TRBJ1-4; 10 bases agree with TRBD1. The germline V gene has CDR1 SNHLY and CDR2 FYNGKV (reference sequence). V was clipped by 4 bases and J by 7 bases; unmatched bases: 6. The CDR3 covers 15 residues. The CDR3 bases that were read are TGTGCCAGCAGCTCGACAGGGGGCAGGGGCGAAAGATTATTT. Protein product: CASSSTGGRGERLF. The full CDR3 reads CASSSTGGRGERLFF.

This clone was detected a few times. Germline and genes here are mouse. The read halts 1 residue ahead of the CDR3 end, with the missing end drawn from the germline J gene. The rearrangement joins TRBV13-1 to TRBJ2-5; D is possibly TRBD2 (5 bases). CDR1 NSHNY and CDR2 SYGAGN come from the germline V gene. This CDR3 comprises 14 residues. Trimming pared 2 bases from V and 1 base from J, leaving 8 bases between. CDR3 DNA (partial): TGTGCCAGCAGTGACCGGACTTACCAAGACACCCAGTAC. This gives the protein CASSDRTYQDTQY. The whole CDR3 sequence is CASSDRTYQDTQYF.

Note on this clone: Genes here carry mouse names. The CDR3 end falls 1 residue outside the read, so it is completed with the germline J gene. This rearrangement joins TRBV16 to TRBJ2-1; 7 bases fit TRBD2. V lost 0 bases to trimming and J lost 5 bases; unmatched junction nucleotides: 4. This CDR3 has 15 amino acids. Per the germline V gene, CDR1 is SGHSA and CDR2 is FRNQAP. CDR3 bases read: TGTGCAAGCAGCTTAGAGGCTGGGGGTCATGCTGAGCAGTTC. It codes for CASSLEAGGHAEQF. The full CDR3 protein reads CASSLEAGGHAEQFF. Drawing the rest from reference TRBV16 and TRBJ2-1, the complete variable domain is NAGVIQTPRHKVTGKGQEATLWCEPISGHSAVFWYRQTIVQGLEFLTYFRNQAPIDDSGMPKERFSAQMPNQSHSTLKIQSTQPQDSAVYLCASSLEAGGHAEQFFGPGTRLTVL.

A word on this clone: The gene names given are mouse names. The sequenced fragment ends 1 residue before the CDR3 boundary, so the rest is inferred from the germline J gene. This chain links TRBV13-1 with TRBJ2-4, with 9 positions matching TRBD2. V dropped 2 bases and J dropped 6; count of bases not matched to a gene: 1. Germline values: CDR1 NSHNY, CDR2 SYGAGN. This CDR3 region has 13 residues. The CDR3 here is CASSEGTGNTLYF. Incomplete CDR3 DNA: TGTGCCAGCAGTGAGGGGACTGGGAACACCTTGTAC.

As regards this clone: Mouse germline and gene names are used. Partial CDR3 DNA: TGTGCCAGCGGCGACAGGGAACGGAACACCTTGTAC. This translates into CASGDRERNTLY. The CDR3 reads in full as CASGDRERNTLYF. This sequence joins TRBV13-2 and TRBJ2-4; 7 bases are shared with TRBD1. The observed sequence ends 1 residue before the CDR3 terminus, with the missing tail filled in from the germline J gene. The CDR3 consists of 13 residues. CDR1 NNHNN and CDR2 SYGAGS come from the germline V gene (reference sequence). With 5 bases clipped from V and 6 bases from J, the junction kept 6 bases outside the gene matches.

By sample share, this clone is medium-sized (0.01 to 0.1%). Gene names are mouse gene names. The CDR3 extends 1 residue past the end of the read, so its final part is completed from the germline J gene. The rearrangement uses TRBV16 and TRBJ2-7, with TRBD2 matching 8 bases. V trimming: 3 bases; J trimming: 4 bases; junction bases outside the gene matches: 5. Germline loops: CDR1 SGHSA, CDR2 FRNQAP. This CDR3 is 14 amino acids long. The sequenced part of the CDR3 DNA is TGTGCAAGCAGCTTTTGGGGGGGTGCTTATGAACAGTAC. Translating gives CASSFWGGAYEQY. The full CDR3 sequence reads CASSFWGGAYEQYF.

A note on this clone: The listed genes are named as in mouse. CDR3 DNA (partial): TGTGCCAGCGGCTCTCGACTGGGGGGGCGCGAAGACACCCAGTAC. It translates to CASGSRLGGREDTQY. The CDR3, in full, reads CASGSRLGGREDTQYF. This chain joins TRBV13-2 and TRBJ2-5; 12 bases align to TRBD2. Coverage ceases 1 residue before the CDR3 finishes, and the germline J gene fills in the end. With V trimmed by 5 bases and J by 4 bases, 8 bases remained unmatched. This CDR3 has 16 amino acids. Germline CDR1 and CDR2: NNHNN and SYGAGS (reference sequence).

A remark on this clone: Gene names and germline match the mouse. The CDR3 goes on 1 residue after the read ends, and that part is filled in from the germline J gene. Other DNA sequences within the sample encode an identical CDR3. This chain links TRBV20 with TRBJ2-1; 10 bases agree with TRBD2. Germline loops: CDR1 GFQATS, CDR2 STVNSAI. This CDR3 spans 14 amino acids. The covered CDR3 bases are TGTGGGGCTCGGGGGCTGGGGGGGCGGGCGGAGCAGTTC. Its translation: CGARGLGGRAEQF. The whole CDR3 reads CGARGLGGRAEQFF.

This clone occurred a few times. All gene names here are mouse names. The CDR3 end falls 1 residue outside the read, so it is completed with the germline J gene. The chain links TRBV19 to TRBJ1-2; tentatively, D is TRBD1 (5 bases). The CDR3 loop spans 12 amino acids. Germline V lookup: CDR1 FNHDT, CDR2 SITEND (reference sequence). The germline V and J ends were trimmed by 3 bases and 2 bases, with 5 bases remaining between them. The CDR3 protein is CASSKGNSDYTF. The DNA read from the CDR3 is TGTGCCAGCAGTAAGGGGAACTCCGACTACACC.

This clone is large (0.1 to 1%) within its sample. Gene names are mouse gene names. The read ends 1 residue before the CDR3 terminus; that terminus is restored from the germline J gene. The rearrangement links TRBV2 to TRBJ1-1; 7 bases are a match to TRBD1. Looked up from germline, CDR1 is LGHNA and CDR2 is YSYQKL. This CDR3 spans 11 amino acids. V was pared by 4 bases and J by 8 bases, with 1 base of the junction left unmatched. The CDR3 loop is CASSPGQEVFF. The covered CDR3 bases are TGTGCCAGCAGCCCGGGACAGGAAGTCTTC.

Worth noting for this clone: Mouse germline and gene names are used. The CDR3 end is not reached by the read, which stops 1 residue before it; the germline J gene fills it in. The chain employs TRBV16 and TRBJ1-4, with unresolved D. This CDR3 region has 14 residues. Germline V gene data show CDR1 as SGHSA and CDR2 as FRNQAP. The V and J ends lost 3 bases and 0 bases respectively, with 5 bases between them. Incomplete CDR3 DNA: TGTGCAAGCAGCTTTTCAATTTCCAACGAAAGATTATTT. It encodes CASSFSISNERLF. The CDR3 in full is CASSFSISNERLFF.

This clone qualifies as large. The gene names here belong to mouse. The CDR3 goes on 1 residue after the read ends, and that part is filled in from the germline J gene. This chain connects TRBV12-1 to TRBJ2-3; D possibly corresponds to TRBD1 (7 bases). Germline V lookup: CDR1 SGHSN, CDR2 HYEKVE. The CDR3 totals 14 residues. V gave up 2 bases and J gave up 0 bases, with 8 bases separating them. The CDR3 sequence: CASSQGASAETLYF. The CDR3 DNA, read in part, is TGTGCCAGCTCTCAGGGGGCTAGTGCAGAAACGCTGTAT.

For this clone: Mouse names are used for the genes. From the germline J gene comes the end of the CDR3, since the read stops 1 residue before it. The chain carries TRBV26 and TRBJ2-7; weak D call: TRBD1 (5 bases). In germline, CDR1 is KGHPV, CDR2 FQNQEV (reference sequence). Trimming removed 2 bases at V and 4 bases at J, with 6 bases between. This CDR3 spans 12 amino acids. CDR3 bases read: TGTGCCAGCAGTCTGGAGGGGTATGAACAGTAC. Protein: CASSLEGYEQY. The entire CDR3 protein is CASSLEGYEQYF.

In its sample, this clone ranks as medium-sized (0.01 to 0.1%). Germline and genes here are mouse. Sequencing ends 1 residue short of the CDR3 end; the germline J gene provides the rest. J is TRBJ2-4 and V is TRBV16, with D uncertain. The V gene's germline CDR1 is SGHSA and CDR2 FRNQAP. Trimming removed 1 base at V and 3 bases at J, with 2 bases between. This CDR3 region has 12 residues. The CDR3 reads CASSLGQNTLYF. The DNA read from the CDR3 is TGTGCAAGCAGCTTAGGACAAAACACCTTGTAC.

A few counts support this clone. The genes are named according to mouse. The read finishes 1 residue shy of the CDR3 end, and the germline J gene is used to complete it. This sequence joins TRBV16 and TRBJ1-1; D gene ambiguous. This CDR3 has 14 amino acids. V was clipped by 5 bases and J by 0 bases, with 10 bases between them. The germline V gene encodes CDR1 SGHSA and CDR2 FRNQAP. CDR3 DNA, as far as it was read: TGTGCAAGCAGCCCCCGACAAGCAAACACAGAAGTCTTC. Translation: CASSPRQANTEVF. In full, the CDR3 is CASSPRQANTEVFF.

On this clone itself: Each gene name is a mouse one. The sequenced fragment ends 1 residue before the CDR3 boundary, so the rest is inferred from the germline J gene. This chain links TRBV23 with TRBJ2-5. Per germline, CDR1 KGHTA and CDR2 FQNQQP. This CDR3 is built from 15 residues. The CDR3 DNA, read in part, is TGCTCCAGCAGTCAATCGGGGGCGGCCCAAGACACCCAGTAC. This translates into CSSSQSGAAQDTQY. The entire CDR3 is CSSSQSGAAQDTQYF. Supplemented by reference TRBV23 and TRBJ2-5, the full variable domain reads DAAVTQKPRYLIKMKGQEAEMKCIPEKGHTAVFWYQQKQSKELKFLIYFQNQQPLDQIDMVKERFSAVCPSSSLCSLGIRTCEAEDSALYLCSSSQSGAAQDTQYFGPGTRLLVL.

This clone is large (0.1 to 1%). Germline and genes: mouse. This CDR3 is CASSSWGGYAEQFF. The CDR3 bases that were read are TGTGCAAGCAGCTCCTGGGGGGGCTATGCTGAGCAGTTC. The rearrangement links TRBV16 to TRBJ2-1, with 9 bases lining up with TRBD2. The read ends 1 residue before the CDR3 terminus; that terminus is restored from the germline J gene. V lost 4 bases and J lost 3; bases outside the gene matches: 1. The CDR3 length is 14 residues. The germline CDR1 and CDR2 sequences are SGHSA and FRNQAP. Looking up the rest from reference TRBV16 and TRBJ2-1 gives the full variable domain: NAGVIQTPRHKVTGKGQEATLWCEPISGHSAVFWYRQTIVQGLEFLTYFRNQAPIDDSGMPKERFSAQMPNQSHSTLKIQSTQPQDSAVYLCASSSWGGYAEQFFGPGTRLTVL.